These T cell receptor beta chains were read from a single sample in a study of blood T cell repertoires in COVID-19. Only in-frame clones appear in the TCRdb table, and some are missing; sequencing was by immunoSEQ multiplex PCR. The data contain 230,000 or so clones, roughly 80% of them singletons. The sequenced material came from peripheral blood. These receptors all come from a human donor in a cohort sampled during active COVID-19. The CDR3 runs from the conserved cysteine through the conserved F or W. A D gene is named only where the DNA matches it firmly. Only part of the rows carry a size: once, few, many, or a class if the clone is expanded.

cdr3_length clone_size j_call v_call d_call cdr3_aa cdr3_nt
14 - TRBJ1-6 TRBV25-1 - CASSGVGRNSPLHF TGTGCCAGCAGTGGTGTCGGGAGAAATTCACCCCTCCACTTT
13 - TRBJ2-3 TRBV19 TRBD1 CASGGQYTDTQYF TGTGCCAGTGGGGGACAGTACACAGATACGCAGTATTTT
15 - TRBJ1-2 TRBV6-2/TRBV6-3 TRBD1 CASRPRDRGHDGYTF TGTGCCAGCAGACCTAGGGACAGGGGGCACGATGGCTACACCTTC
19 - TRBJ2-7 TRBV28 TRBD2 CASSPTGLAGGVFSYEQYF TGTGCCAGCAGCCCTACCGGACTAGCGGGAGGTGTATTCTCCTACGAGCAGTACTTC
14 - TRBJ1-1 TRBV27 - CASSQSWEPTEAFF TGTGCCAGCAGTCAATCGTGGGAGCCCACTGAAGCTTTCTTT
15 once TRBJ1-2 TRBV7-6 TRBD1 CASSSTAGGREGYTF TGTGCCAGCAGCTCAACCGCAGGGGGCAGGGAGGGCTACACCTTC
15 few TRBJ1-5 TRBV24-1 TRBD1 CATSDSDRVNQPQHF TGTGCCACCAGTGATTCCGACAGGGTCAATCAGCCCCAGCATTTT
15 - TRBJ2-7 TRBV28 TRBD1 CASSAPGQGPWEQYF TGTGCCAGCAGTGCTCCGGGACAGGGGCCTTGGGAGCAGTACTTC
19 - TRBJ2-2 TRBV6-2/TRBV6-3 - CASSYRAGASGWNTGELFF TGTGCCAGCAGTTACCGAGCTGGCGCCAGCGGGTGGAACACCGGGGAGCTGTTTTTT
17 - TRBJ1-2 TRBV5-6 TRBD1 CASSSEGQVSTAWGYTF TGTGCCAGCAGCTCCGAAGGACAGGTTTCGACGGCCTGGGGCTACACCTTC
13 - TRBJ1-5 TRBV18 - CASSEGINQPQHF TGTGCCAGCTCGGAGGGGATCAATCAGCCCCAGCATTTT
15 - TRBJ1-4 TRBV6-5 TRBD1 CASSPYRGLGEKLFF TGTGCCAGCAGCCCATACAGGGGATTGGGTGAAAAACTGTTTTTT
15 few TRBJ2-7 TRBV6-2/TRBV6-3 TRBD1 CASSYLDRGDYEQYF TGTGCCAGCAGTTACCTGGACAGGGGAGACTACGAGCAGTACTTC
14 few TRBJ2-7 TRBV6-6 - CASSYTGISYEQYF TGTGCCAGCAGTTACACAGGGATTTCCTACGAGCAGTACTTC
14 - TRBJ2-2 TRBV7-2 - CASSLVSNTGELFF TGTGCCAGCAGCCTTGTTTCGAACACCGGGGAGCTGTTTTTT
16 - TRBJ2-3 TRBV30 TRBD2 CAWAGVAGASTDTQYF TGTGCCTGGGCGGGGGTAGCGGGAGCCTCCACAGATACGCAGTATTTT
15 - TRBJ2-3 TRBV27 TRBD2 CASSLREGVTDTQYF TGTGCCAGCAGTTTGCGGGAGGGTGTCACAGATACGCAGTATTTT
15 - TRBJ1-1 TRBV4-3 - CASSQDQYGGTEAFF TGCGCCAGCAGCCAAGATCAATACGGGGGCACTGAAGCTTTCTTT
16 - TRBJ2-4 TRBV14 TRBD1 CASSERTGVAKNIQYF TGTGCCAGCAGCGAAAGGACAGGGGTGGCCAAAAACATTCAGTACTTC
14 - TRBJ1-2 TRBV4-3 TRBD1 CASSQQGAYYGYTF TGCGCCAGCAGCCAACAGGGGGCGTACTATGGCTACACCTTC
15 - TRBJ2-1 TRBV7-3 TRBD2 CASSRTSGRGDEQFF TGTGCCAGCAGCCGGACTAGCGGGAGGGGTGATGAGCAGTTCTTC
14 - TRBJ2-7 TRBV27 - CASSLLQGSHEQYF TGTGCCAGCAGTTTATTGCAGGGAAGTCACGAGCAGTACTTC
13 - TRBJ1-1 TRBV12-3/TRBV12-4 - CASSLQGNTEAFF TGTGCCAGCAGTTTACAGGGGAACACTGAAGCTTTCTTT
15 once TRBJ2-1 TRBV30 TRBD2 CAWSVLGAGVYEQFF TGTGCCTGGAGTGTACTAGGGGCGGGAGTGTATGAGCAGTTCTTC
16 - TRBJ2-5 TRBV13 TRBD2 CASSPTAGGVRTTQYF TGTGCCAGCAGCCCGACAGCGGGAGGTGTCAGAACGACCCAGTACTTC
14 - TRBJ1-2 TRBV2 - CASSVGRAGEGYTF TGTGCCAGCAGTGTCGGCAGGGCGGGAGAGGGCTACACCTTC
14 many TRBJ2-7 TRBV27 TRBD2 CASSPRDGGYEQYF TGTGCCAGCAGTCCCCGGGACGGGGGGTACGAGCAGTACTTC
15 few TRBJ2-5 TRBV5-6 - CASSLRSGGKETQYF TGTGCCAGCAGCTTGAGGTCAGGGGGGAAAGAGACCCAGTACTTC
13 - TRBJ2-2 TRBV7-9 TRBD2 CASSRGVTGELFF TGTGCCAGCAGCCGGGGGGTTACCGGGGAGCTGTTTTTT
17 - TRBJ1-5 TRBV16 TRBD1 CASIGTGAVLSNQPQHF TGTGCCAGTATCGGGACAGGGGCCGTCCTTAGCAATCAGCCCCAGCATTTT
16 - TRBJ1-1 TRBV4-2 - CASSQVGNRMNTEAFF TGTGCCAGCAGCCAAGTTGGAAACAGAATGAACACTGAAGCTTTCTTT
13 - TRBJ1-2 TRBV15 - CATSRDLDTGYTF TGTGCCACCAGCAGAGATCTGGACACTGGCTACACCTTC
14 once TRBJ1-2 TRBV5-1 TRBD1 CASKDRGGSYGYTF TGCGCCAGCAAGGACAGGGGAGGCAGCTATGGCTACACCTTC
14 once TRBJ2-7 TRBV7-3 - CASSLEQGYYEQYF TGTGCCAGCAGCTTAGAACAGGGCTACTACGAGCAGTACTTC
15 - TRBJ1-2 TRBV4-1 TRBD1 CASSQGTGEHYGYTF TGCGCCAGCAGCCAAGGGACAGGGGAGCACTATGGCTACACCTTC
17 - TRBJ2-2 TRBV30 - CAWIRLEGDPSIGELFF TGTGCCTGGATACGTCTAGAGGGGGACCCTAGTATTGGAGAGCTGTTTTTT
13 - TRBJ2-7 TRBV19 TRBD1 CASKGAGPYEQYF TGTGCCAGTAAGGGGGCAGGACCCTACGAGCAGTACTTC
16 once TRBJ1-1 TRBV5-8 TRBD1 CASSLNKGQMRTEAFF TGTGCCAGCAGCCTAAATAAGGGACAGATGCGGACTGAAGCTTTCTTT
11 - TRBJ2-2 TRBV16 - CASGLYGELFF TGTGCCAGCGGACTATACGGGGAGCTGTTTTTT
17 - TRBJ2-1 TRBV28 TRBD1 CASSFPRTGTSYNEQFF TGTGCCAGCAGTTTTCCCCGGACAGGGACCTCCTACAATGAGCAGTTCTTC
12 - TRBJ2-7 TRBV2 TRBD1 CATIGTGYEQYF TGTGCCACTATCGGGACAGGATACGAGCAGTACTTC
15 - TRBJ2-6 TRBV4-3 - CASSQGAPGANVLTF TGCGCCAGCAGCCAAGGAGCTCCTGGGGCCAACGTCCTGACTTTC
11 - TRBJ2-1 TRBV18 - CASSYYNEQFF TGTGCCAGCTCATACTACAATGAGCAGTTCTTC
15 - TRBJ2-5 TRBV4-2 TRBD1 CASSQGDRGQETQYF TGTGCCAGCAGCCAAGGGGACAGGGGCCAAGAGACCCAGTACTTC
12 - TRBJ2-7 TRBV28 - CATSGAAYEQYF TGTGCCACCTCGGGTGCAGCCTACGAGCAGTACTTC
16 - TRBJ2-2 TRBV9 TRBD2 CASSVGLAANTGELFF TGTGCCAGCAGCGTGGGCCTAGCGGCGAACACCGGGGAGCTGTTTTTT
16 - TRBJ1-1 TRBV6-6 - CASSRAGGSGDTEAFF TGTGCCAGCAGTCGCGCCGGGGGATCAGGCGACACTGAAGCTTTCTTT
14 - TRBJ2-3 TRBV10-3 TRBD2 CAISLAGSTDTQYF TGTGCCATCAGCTTAGCGGGAAGCACAGATACGCAGTATTTT
16 - TRBJ2-2 TRBV9 TRBD2 CASSAGRRGVAGELFF TGTGCCAGCAGCGCCGGTCGCCGGGGGGTTGCCGGGGAGCTGTTTTTT
15 - TRBJ2-7 TRBV28 TRBD2 CASSLRREGIYEQYF TGTGCCAGCAGTTTAAGGCGGGAGGGAATCTACGAGCAGTACTTC